These 31 T cell receptor beta chains were sequenced from one sample in a study of T cells after yellow fever vaccination. TCRdb used MiXCR to reprocess the 5' RACE reads, holding one entry per CDR3 protein. Here the sample spans under 550,000 distinct CDR3 sequences, about a fifth being singletons. The specimen comprised PBMCs, sampled approximately 22 days after the first yellow fever vaccination. These receptors were collected from a man aged 18 to 30 who received the YFV17D yellow fever vaccine.

This clonotype was seen once. The chain combines TRBV20-1 with TRBJ2-5; D ambiguous. Germline-derived CDR1 and CDR2 are DFQATT and SNEGSKA (reference sequence). The CDR3 sequence is 13 residues long. Trimming removed 3 bases from V and 7 bases from J, with 15 bases in between. Here the CDR3 reads CSASPGDERTQYF. The CDR3 DNA reads as TGCAGTGCTAGTCCCGGCGATGAGAGGACCCAGTACTTC.

This clonotype has only a few counts. The chain employs TRBV15 and TRBJ2-3; 8 bases agree with TRBD2. Germline V gives CDR1 LNHNV, CDR2 YYDKDF (reference sequence). The CDR3 totals 17 residues. V gave up 0 bases and J gave up 1 base; unmatched junction bases: 6. CDR3 nucleotide sequence: TGTGCCACCAGCAGAGATTTTTCGCGGGGGGGCACAGATACGCAGTATTTT. Amino acid sequence: CATSRDFSRGGTDTQYF.

V and J are TRBV4-2 and TRBJ2-7; 7 bases map to TRBD1. V was pared by 4 bases and J by 4 bases, with 7 bases of the junction left unmatched. Looked up from germline, CDR1 is LGHNA and CDR2 is YNFKEQ. The CDR3 covers 14 residues. The CDR3 sequence: CASSPQGTPYEQYF. The CDR3 region has the DNA TGTGCCAGCAGCCCACAGGGGACCCCGTACGAGCAGTACTTC.

The chain combines TRBV9 with TRBJ2-5; no firm D call. V lost 4 bases and J lost 6, with 10 bases in between. The CDR3 contains 12 residues. Germline loops: CDR1 SGDLS, CDR2 YYNGEE. The CDR3 here is CASSIPSKTQYF. The CDR3 DNA reads TGTGCCAGCAGCATCCCGTCCAAGACCCAGTACTTC.

V gene TRBV2 combines with J gene TRBJ2-3, with D uncertain. Trimming cost V 1 base and J 2 bases, with 4 bases left between them. From germline, CDR1 is SNHLY and CDR2 FYNNEI. The CDR3 is made up of 13 amino acids. Written as DNA, the CDR3 is TGTGCCAGCAGTGAAGGGTACACAGATACGCAGTATTTT. Translation: CASSEGYTDTQYF.

Only a few counts were recorded for this clonotype. The CDR3 is CARRASLAKNIQYF. CDR3 bases: TGTGCCAGAAGGGCCAGTCTAGCCAAAAACATTCAGTACTTC. The gene calls are TRBV5-3 and TRBJ2-4, with no clear D. TRBV5-3 belongs to the ORF category, with a function that is uncertain. The CDR3 covers 14 residues. Deletions cut 5 bases from V and 0 bases from J, with 9 bases between.

The chain recombines TRBV6-1 with TRBJ2-7; 8 bases are a match to TRBD1. CDR1 MNHNS and CDR2 SASEGT come from the germline V gene. There are 14 residues in the CDR3. V lost 6 bases to trimming and J lost 3 bases; unmatched junction nucleotides: 7. This chain's CDR3 is CASRFQGAYYEQYV. CDR3 coding DNA: TGTGCCAGCAGATTTCAGGGGGCCTACTACGAGCAGTACGTC.

The sample holds a few counts of this clonotype. V and J are TRBV9 and TRBJ2-5; TRBD2 matches at 7 bases. V gave up 3 bases and J gave up 5 bases; unmatched junction bases: 7. CDR1 is SGDLS and CDR2 is YYNGEE in the germline V gene. The CDR3 runs 14 residues. The CDR3 region is CASSGGTNWETQYF. The CDR3, as DNA: TGTGCCAGCAGCGGTGGGACTAATTGGGAGACCCAGTACTTC.

The V gene is TRBV30, the J gene TRBJ2-1; no clear D. The germline V gene has CDR1 GTSNPN and CDR2 SVGIG (reference sequence). Trimming removed 2 bases from V and 0 bases from J, with 20 bases in between. CDR3 size: 18 residues. The CDR3 nucleotides are TGTGCCTGGAGTTGGATTTTGGGCAGGCGAAGCTCCTACAATGAGCAGTTCTTC. Its translation is CAWSWILGRRSSYNEQFF.

V usage is TRBV6-1 and J usage is TRBJ1-5, with D perhaps TRBD1 (6 bases). This CDR3 comprises 14 residues. Deletions cut 4 bases from V and 7 bases from J, with 14 bases between. The germline V gene has CDR1 MNHNS and CDR2 SASEGT. The DNA for the CDR3 is TGTGCCAGCAGTGGTGACAGGATGGGGCAGCCCCAGCATTTT. This gives the protein CASSGDRMGQPQHF.

In this sample, this clonotype turned up a few times. V gene TRBV5-1 combines with J gene TRBJ1-1, with D perhaps matching TRBD1 (5 bases). This CDR3 is built from 13 residues. The V end was cut by 0 bases, the J end by 10 bases, with 13 bases between. CDR1 is SGHRS and CDR2 is YFSETQ in the germline V gene. The CDR3 coding sequence is TGCGCCAGCAGCTTGGCCGGGGGTCTGGGAGCTTTCTTT. Protein: CASSLAGGLGAFF. Full variable domain (outside the CDR3, taken from reference TRBV5-1 and TRBJ1-1): KAGVTQTPRYLIKTRGQQVTLSCSPISGHRSVSWYQQTPGQGLQFLFEYFSETQRNKGNFPGRFSGRQFSNSRSEMNVSTLELGDSALYLCASSLAGGLGAFFGQGTRLTVV.

This clonotype was observed a few times. The chain joins TRBV7-9 to TRBJ1-4; tentative D call: TRBD1 (5 bases). V lost 7 bases and J 3 bases, leaving 15 bases between the germline ends. CDR1 SEHNR and CDR2 FQNEAQ come from the germline V gene (reference sequence). The CDR3 is 15 residues long. Here the CDR3 reads CASTQRRGSNEKLFF. The CDR3 DNA is TGTGCCAGCACTCAGAGACGGGGCTCTAATGAAAAACTGTTTTTT. The full variable domain, in which reference TRBV7-9 and TRBJ1-4 provide the parts outside the CDR3, is DTGVSQNPRHKITKRGQNVTFRCDPISEHNRLYWYRQTLGQGPEFLTYFQNEAQLEKSRLLSDRFSAERPKGSFSTLEIQRTEQGDSAMYLCASTQRRGSNEKLFFGSGTQLSVL.

V gene TRBV5-1 combines with J gene TRBJ2-7, with D maybe TRBD2 (6 bases). The V and J ends lost 5 bases and 5 bases respectively, with 14 bases between them. Germline lookup yields CDR1 SGHRS and CDR2 YFSETQ. The CDR3 consists of 13 residues. The CDR3 DNA reads TGCGCCAGCAGTCTGTCGGGAGCGCACGAGCAGTACTTC. Its translation: CASSLSGAHEQYF.

This clonotype was picked up a small number of times. The chain employs TRBV2 and TRBJ2-3; maybe TRBD1 (5 bases). From germline, CDR1 is SNHLY and CDR2 FYNNEI. V lost 0 bases, J lost 6 bases, and 28 bases lay in between. CDR3 size: 20 residues. The CDR3 reads CASSEAPALTGPHAWDTQYF. The CDR3 DNA follows: TGTGCCAGCAGTGAAGCTCCAGCGCTCACAGGCCCCCACGCGTGGGATACGCAGTATTTT.

This chain joins TRBV20-1 and TRBJ1-5; tentatively, D is TRBD1 (5 bases). The CDR3 spans 13 residues. Per the germline V gene, CDR1 is DFQATT and CDR2 is SNEGSKA (reference sequence). Trimming removed 1 base at V and 3 bases at J, with 7 bases between. Written as DNA, the CDR3 is TGCAGTGCTAGAGCAGGGCTCAATCAGCCCCAGCATTTT. Translated: CSARAGLNQPQHF.

The chain couples TRBV28 to TRBJ2-1; D assignment may be TRBD1 or TRBD2 (6 bases each). The CDR3 is made up of 13 amino acids. Trimming cost V 6 bases and J 9 bases, with 15 bases left between them. CDR1 is MDHEN and CDR2 is SYDVKM in the germline V gene. CDR3 sequence reads: CASRTSGGGEQFF. The CDR3 DNA sequence: TGTGCCAGCAGGACCTCCGGGGGCGGTGAGCAGTTCTTC.

This clonotype appeared a single time. The chain recombines TRBV12-3 or TRBV12-4 with TRBJ1-2, with D maybe TRBD1 (6 bases). Deletions cut 1 base from V and 2 bases from J, with 11 bases between. The CDR3 has 15 residues. The CDR3 DNA sequence: TGTGCCAGCAGTTTAGGCTTAAGGGGGAACTATGGCTACACCTTC. As protein: CASSLGLRGNYGYTF.

The V call is TRBV2, the J call TRBJ1-1; maybe TRBD1 (5 bases). Germline CDR1 SNHLY, CDR2 FYNNEI. Trimming took 6 bases from V and 1 from J, leaving 15 bases between them. The CDR3 is made up of 15 amino acids. CDR3 sequence (DNA): TGTGCCAGCAGCGCTCAGGACACCAAGAACACTGAAGCTTTCTTT. It yields the protein CASSAQDTKNTEAFF.

This clonotype has just a few counts. The V and J genes are TRBV4-1 and TRBJ2-1, with 15 bases identical to TRBD2. The CDR3 has 16 amino acids. The germline V gene has CDR1 MGHRA and CDR2 YSYEKL. Trimming took 4 bases from V and 7 from J; bases not matched to a gene: 5. CDR3 bases: TGCGCCAGCAGCCTGCGGACTAGCGGGGGGGCGAATGAGCAGTTCTTC. Translating it yields CASSLRTSGGANEQFF.

CDR3 amino acids: CSVEQGARSNEQFF. For the CDR3, the DNA is TGCAGCGTTGAGCAGGGAGCAAGATCGAATGAGCAGTTCTTC. The chain has TRBV29-1 and TRBJ2-1; D tentatively reads TRBD1 or TRBD2 (5 bases each). The CDR3 sequence is 14 residues long. V lost 3 bases to trimming and J lost 7 bases, with 16 bases between them. Germline values: CDR1 SQVTM, CDR2 ANQGSEA.

In its sample, this clonotype was seen a few times. The chain recombines TRBV20-1 with TRBJ2-1; TRBD1 or TRBD2 may be the D gene (5 bases each). With 0 bases removed from V and 7 bases from J, the gap between germline ends came to 13 bases. Per the germline V gene, CDR1 is DFQATT and CDR2 is SNEGSKA (reference sequence). The CDR3 runs 14 residues. CDR3 nucleotide sequence: TGCAGTGCTAGAGACAGGGACGGGTGGAATGAGCAGTTCTTC. It codes for CSARDRDGWNEQFF.

This clonotype was counted between two and nine times. The chain joins TRBV20-1 to TRBJ2-7; TRBD1 aligns across 7 bases. Germline assignment: CDR1 DFQATT and CDR2 SNEGSKA (reference sequence). The CDR3 has 12 amino acids. J lost 4 bases, V lost 3 bases, and 3 bases had no gene match. The CDR3 sequence: CSAREQGYEQYV. The CDR3 nucleotides are TGCAGTGCTAGGGAACAGGGGTACGAGCAGTACGTC.

This clonotype appeared a few times. The chain has TRBV7-8 and TRBJ2-5, with TRBD2 identical over 7 bases. Germline V gives CDR1 SGHVS, CDR2 FQNEAQ. V was clipped by 10 bases and J by 2 bases; unmatched bases: 16. This CDR3 comprises 16 residues. DNA of the CDR3: TGTGCCACTAGGCATGGACCCGCGGGGGTACAAGAGACCCAGTACTTC. Residues: CATRHGPAGVQETQYF.

The rearrangement links TRBV7-6 to TRBJ2-3, with D hard to call. CDR1 and CDR2 (germline): SGHVS, FNYEAQ. The V end lost 4 bases, the J end lost 5 bases, and 7 bases lay between the germline ends. The CDR3 has 12 residues. CDR3 coding DNA: TGTGCCAGCAGCTCGCCTCTAGATACGCAGTATTTT. This gives the protein CASSSPLDTQYF.

This clonotype showed up many times. The V and J genes are TRBV3-1 and TRBJ2-7; D unclear. Germline lookup yields CDR1 LGHDT and CDR2 YNNKEL (reference sequence). Between the trimmed V and J ends, which lost 4 bases and 3 bases, there was a span of 10 bases. The CDR3 has 13 residues. DNA for the CDR3: TGTGCCAGCAGCCCAGGACCTAACTACGAGCAGTACTTC. Translating it yields CASSPGPNYEQYF.

The rearrangement uses TRBV5-5 and TRBJ2-7, with D hard to call. Germline V gene sequence: CDR1 SGHKS, CDR2 YYEKEE (reference sequence). CDR3 length equals 15 residues. Trimming shortened V by 2 bases and J by 0 bases, and 12 bases separated the two germline ends. CDR3 residues: CASSFATGSSYEQYF. The CDR3 coding sequence is TGTGCCAGCAGCTTCGCTACCGGTAGCTCCTACGAGCAGTACTTC.

The chain is built from TRBV7-2 and TRBJ1-4; D perhaps matches TRBD1 (6 bases). The length of the CDR3 is 17 residues. The germline CDR1 and CDR2 sequences are SGHTA and FQGNSA. The V end lost 1 base, the J end lost 7 bases, and 19 bases lay between the germline ends. As DNA, the CDR3 is TGTGCCAGCAGCTTAGTGGCCTGGGAGGGGGTCGGTGAAAAACTGTTTTTT. Translation: CASSLVAWEGVGEKLFF.

The rearrangement joins TRBV14 to TRBJ2-2; D tentatively reads TRBD1 or TRBD2 (5 bases each). The germline gives CDR1 SGHDN, CDR2 FVKESK. The CDR3 is 15 residues long. Trimming pared 0 bases from V and 2 bases from J, leaving 7 bases between. In DNA, the CDR3 is TGTGCCAGCAGCCAAGACAGGGACAACACCGGGGAGCTGTTTTTT. Its translation: CASSQDRDNTGELFF.

This clonotype was seen many times. The chain carries TRBV5-1 and TRBJ1-2, with 7 bases aligning to TRBD1. The length of the CDR3 is 13 residues. The junction had 2 bases not matched to a gene; V was cut back by 3 bases and J by 3 bases. In germline, CDR1 is SGHRS, CDR2 YFSETQ. DNA for the CDR3: TGCGCCAGCAGCTACGGGACAGACTATGGCTACACCTTC. Its protein is CASSYGTDYGYTF.

This chain joins TRBV24-1 and TRBJ1-1; D unclear. This CDR3 spans 12 amino acids. V was trimmed by 4 bases and J by 0 bases, leaving 2 bases between them. The germline gives CDR1 KGHDR, CDR2 SFDVKD. CDR3 in amino acids: CATSDMNTEAFF. The CDR3 DNA sequence: TGTGCCACCAGTGACATGAACACTGAAGCTTTCTTT.

V and J are TRBV18 and TRBJ1-4; 8 bases align to TRBD1. CDR3 size: 16 residues. Germline V gene sequence: CDR1 KGHSH, CDR2 LQKENI. V was clipped by 6 bases and J by 3 bases; unmatched bases: 9. CDR3 amino acids: CASSLTQGAANEKLFF. In DNA, the CDR3 is TGTGCCAGCTCGCTGACGCAGGGGGCGGCTAATGAAAAACTGTTTTTT.